The TCR beta chain under discussion was sequenced for a study of glioma-infiltrating T cells. Study results and limitations: A blood CDR3 motif signature was depleted in highly divergent patients.

Of note for this clonotype: Antigen unknown.

This CDR3 spans 17 amino acids. From germline, CDR1 is MGHRA and CDR2 YSYEKL. Germline trimming cut 4 bases from V and 7 bases from J; bases unmatched to any gene: 12. Amplification of TCR alpha and beta CDR3 regions from RNA used iRepertoire nested multiplex PCR. TCRdb analysed the multiplex PCR reads with MiXCR anew, one entry per CDR3 protein. The sample lists 300,000 to 450,000 distinct CDR3 sequences, more than 35% occurring once. This sequence joins TRBV4-1 and TRBJ2-7, with 14 bases lining up with TRBD2. What was sequenced was glioma tissue, nonneoplastic brain tissue, or PBMCs (not recorded which). The source is a human donor with low-grade glioma or glioblastoma, undergoing nonglioma brain surgery, or in good health (not recorded which). DNA for the CDR3: TGCGCCAGCAGCCCCACGGCAGGGACTAGCGGGAGCAATGAGCAGTACTTC. Its protein product is CASSPTAGTSGSNEQYF.